This paragraph covers one TCR beta chain sequence. The antigen remains undetermined. This record comes from a study of T-cell reconstitution after alpha-beta-depleted transplantation in children. As it was prepared, the TCRbeta library received unique molecular identifiers. TCRdb reanalysed the PCR reads using MiXCR and keeps one entry per CDR3 protein. The table has about 980,000 distinct CDR3 sequences, about 26% seen once; the top ten hold 28%. Germline assignment: CDR1 SGDLS and CDR2 YYNGEE. Trimming stripped 3 bases from V and 5 bases from J, with 14 bases between. The CDR3 is 15 residues long. The study's findings and limits: Several hundred rapidly expanded clones from non-depleted graft cells reportedly supplied alpha-beta T cells about two months post-transplant. Surviving recipient T cells and thymic progenitors underlay high day-60 TCRbeta diversity in some patients. Once a year had passed after transplant, T-cell counts and diversity came mostly from newly produced T cells.

The chain is built from TRBV9 and TRBJ1-4; maybe TRBD1 (5 bases). This sequence was found in a boy in the first two years of life who had a stem cell transplant for SCID, so the T cells may come from the graft donor. The specimen was PBMCs, mostly from graft donor cells, collected 360 days after TCRalphabeta/CD19-depleted stem cell transplant. The CDR3 region is CASSARDAENEKLFF. The CDR3 nucleotides read TGTGCCAGCAGCGCGAGGGACGCCGAAAATGAAAAACTGTTTTTT.